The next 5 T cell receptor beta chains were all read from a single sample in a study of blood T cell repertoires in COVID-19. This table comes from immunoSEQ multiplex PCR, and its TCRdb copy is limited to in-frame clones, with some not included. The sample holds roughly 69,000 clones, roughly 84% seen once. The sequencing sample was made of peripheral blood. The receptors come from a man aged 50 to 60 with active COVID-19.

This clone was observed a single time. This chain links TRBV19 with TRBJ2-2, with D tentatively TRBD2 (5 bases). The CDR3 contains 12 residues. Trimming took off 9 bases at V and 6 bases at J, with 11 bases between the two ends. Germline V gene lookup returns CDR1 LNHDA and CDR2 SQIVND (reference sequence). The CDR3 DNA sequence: TGTGCCAGCACCGCGCGGGCCGGGGAGCTGTTTTTT. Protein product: CASTARAGELFF.

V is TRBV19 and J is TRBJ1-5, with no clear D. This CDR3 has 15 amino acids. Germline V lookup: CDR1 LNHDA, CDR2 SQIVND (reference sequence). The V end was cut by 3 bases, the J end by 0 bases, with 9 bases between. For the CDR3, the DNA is TGTGCCAGTAGTATCAAGACAACTAGCAATCAGCCCCAGCATTTT. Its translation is CASSIKTTSNQPQHF.

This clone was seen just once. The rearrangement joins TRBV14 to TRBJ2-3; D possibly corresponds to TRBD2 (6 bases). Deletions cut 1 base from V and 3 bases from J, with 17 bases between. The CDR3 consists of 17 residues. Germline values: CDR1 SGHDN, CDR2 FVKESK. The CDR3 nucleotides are TGTGCCAGCAGCCAAGCAGGCGGGACTGTCTTTACAGATACGCAGTATTTT. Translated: CASSQAGGTVFTDTQYF.

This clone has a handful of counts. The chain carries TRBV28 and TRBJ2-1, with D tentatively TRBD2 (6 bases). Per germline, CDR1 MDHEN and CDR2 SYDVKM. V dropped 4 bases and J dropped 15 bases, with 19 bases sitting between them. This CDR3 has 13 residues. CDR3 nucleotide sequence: TGTGCCAGCAGTTCACTTGGGACTTTTAGCCCGTTCTTC. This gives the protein CASSSLGTFSPFF.

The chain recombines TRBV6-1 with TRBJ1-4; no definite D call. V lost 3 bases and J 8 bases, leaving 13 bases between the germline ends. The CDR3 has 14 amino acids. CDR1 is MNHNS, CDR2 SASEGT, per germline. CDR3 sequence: CASSDSAGWEKLFF. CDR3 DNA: TGTGCCAGCAGTGACAGTGCGGGGTGGGAAAAACTGTTTTTT.